These T cell receptor beta chains were read from a single sample in a study of T cell repertoires in ileal Crohn's disease. Some clones are missing from TCRdb's copy, which holds only in-frame ones; the method was immunoSEQ multiplex PCR. The sample yields approximately 13,000 clones, about 85% seen once. The sequenced material came from ileal tissue. The receptors shown here come from an adult with Crohn's disease. CDR3s leave out the opening cysteine and the closing phenylalanine or tryptophan. Size tells how often a clone was seen (once, few, many) or the class of an expanded clone, and some rows leave it out.

TRBV6-5	once	11	ASRGTGGPALH
TRBV4-1	NA	11	ASSRQGDQPQH
TRBV5-1	NA	11	ASSLGDTYEQY
TRBV13	NA	14	ASSEFTSGRYNEQF
TRBV5-1	NA	12	ASSGDGGGNTIY
TRBV7-7	once	11	ASSPDINTEAF
TRBV11-2	NA	9	ASSLNNEQY
TRBV2	NA	16	ASQPPGLAGLDPSEQY
TRBV4-1	NA	14	ASSQPGVAGDYEQY
TRBV7-2	NA	14	ASSLEGLANTGELF
TRBV7-6	NA	11	ASSTGGKYEQY
TRBV11-2	NA	12	ASSLSGSTDTQY
TRBV6-1	NA	13	ASSDSGGVREKLF
TRBV7-3	NA	13	ASSQMGGQNTEAF
TRBV6-4	once	13	ASSAKERGYNEQF
TRBV7-9	NA	12	ASSPPRTPGELF
TRBV5-4	NA	13	ASSLESRGVYGYT
TRBV10-2	once	14	ASAGPGTGGSYEQY
TRBV7-2	NA	10	ASGQNSQPQH
TRBV27	few	11	ASSLSMAYEQY
TRBV7-2	NA	12	ASSLGGQFYEQY
TRBV7-9	NA	13	ASSRSQGNYNEQF
TRBV30	NA	12	AWSLGGSNQPQH
TRBV2	NA	11	ASNVGQEGGAF
TRBV4-1	NA	13	ASSHPSGGTYEQY
TRBV29-1	NA	12	SVGSGGAKNIQY
TRBV19	NA	16	ASSIATQGYPANTEAF
TRBV28	few	10	ASRTSGNEQF
TRBV5-1	NA	11	ASSPRDTYEAF
TRBV19	NA	11	ASSMGQVAVQY
TRBV5-1	NA	13	ASSLGEGGRQPQH
TRBV19	NA	13	ASSILADYSYEQY
TRBV5-1	NA	11	ASRPTTGIELF
TRBV13	once	9	ASSFGYEQY
TRBV7-3	NA	11	ASSSRGADTQY
TRBV27	NA	16	ASSYTTPRGAYFWTQY
TRBV2	NA	13	ASRETGTENSPLH
TRBV19	once	14	ASSIPGGEGANVLT
TRBV6-1	NA	13	ASSGTSEYTGELF
TRBV11-2	NA	13	ASSLLQGEYAGYT
TRBV6-5	NA	13	ASSTTGAGANVLT
TRBV11-2	NA	12	ASSLTGNSQPQH
TRBV6-6	NA	13	ASSYSQASGNTIY
TRBV11-2	NA	12	ASSLGRGAYEQY
TRBV12-5	NA	11	ASGPDITDTQY
TRBV6-4	NA	13	ASSDSAGSTGELF
TRBV10-3	NA	13	AISETSGRASEQF
TRBV5-8	NA	15	ASSPPGSGRITDTQY
TRBV11-2	NA	12	ASSNPGSHNEQF
TRBV6-5	NA	13	ASSYSTSGGSEQY
TRBV19	NA	15	ASSIIGRGRLNYGYT